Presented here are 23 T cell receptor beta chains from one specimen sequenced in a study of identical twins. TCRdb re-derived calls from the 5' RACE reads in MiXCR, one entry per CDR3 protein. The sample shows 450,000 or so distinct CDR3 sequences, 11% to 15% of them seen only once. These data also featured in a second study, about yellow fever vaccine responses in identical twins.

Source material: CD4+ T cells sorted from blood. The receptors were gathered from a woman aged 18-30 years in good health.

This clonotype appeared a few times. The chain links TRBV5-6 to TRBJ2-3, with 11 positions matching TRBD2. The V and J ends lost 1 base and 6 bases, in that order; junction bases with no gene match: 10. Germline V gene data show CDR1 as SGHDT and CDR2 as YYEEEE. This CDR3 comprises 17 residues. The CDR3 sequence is CASSLLAATSGADTQYF. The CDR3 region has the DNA TGTGCCAGCAGCTTGTTGGCCGCGACTAGCGGGGCGGATACGCAGTATTTT.

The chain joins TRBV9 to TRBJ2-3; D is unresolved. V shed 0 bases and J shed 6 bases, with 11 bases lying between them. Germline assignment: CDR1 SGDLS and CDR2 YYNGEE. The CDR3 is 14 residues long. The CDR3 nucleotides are TGTGCCAGCAGCGTAGCTCTCTTGTTTGATACGCAGTATTTT. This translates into CASSVALLFDTQYF.

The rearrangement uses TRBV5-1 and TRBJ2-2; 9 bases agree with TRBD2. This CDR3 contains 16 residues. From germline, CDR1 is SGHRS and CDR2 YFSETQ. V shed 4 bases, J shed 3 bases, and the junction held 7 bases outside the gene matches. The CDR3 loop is CASSKASGAHTGELFF. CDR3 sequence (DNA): TGCGCCAGCAGCAAAGCTAGCGGGGCCCACACCGGGGAGCTGTTTTTT.

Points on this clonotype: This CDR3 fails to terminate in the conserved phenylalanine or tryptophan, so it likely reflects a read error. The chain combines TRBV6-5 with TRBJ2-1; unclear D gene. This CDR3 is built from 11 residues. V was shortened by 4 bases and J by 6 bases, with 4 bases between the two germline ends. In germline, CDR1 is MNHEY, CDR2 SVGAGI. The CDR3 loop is CASSLGNEQFS. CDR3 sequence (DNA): TGTGCCAGCAGTTTGGGCAATGAGCAGTTCTCC.

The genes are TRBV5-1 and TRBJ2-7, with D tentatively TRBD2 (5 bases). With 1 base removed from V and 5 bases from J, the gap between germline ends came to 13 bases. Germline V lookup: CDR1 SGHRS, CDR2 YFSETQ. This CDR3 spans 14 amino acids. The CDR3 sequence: CASSLMRASNEQYF. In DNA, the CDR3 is TGCGCCAGCAGCTTGATGAGGGCTTCAAACGAGCAGTACTTC.

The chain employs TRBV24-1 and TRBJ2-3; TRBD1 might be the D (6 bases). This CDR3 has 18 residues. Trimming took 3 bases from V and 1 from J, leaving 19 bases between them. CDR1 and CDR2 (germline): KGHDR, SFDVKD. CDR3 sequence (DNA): TGTGCCACCAGTGATCCTGGTGGGGGCAGGTATGGCACAGATACGCAGTATTTT. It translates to CATSDPGGGRYGTDTQYF.

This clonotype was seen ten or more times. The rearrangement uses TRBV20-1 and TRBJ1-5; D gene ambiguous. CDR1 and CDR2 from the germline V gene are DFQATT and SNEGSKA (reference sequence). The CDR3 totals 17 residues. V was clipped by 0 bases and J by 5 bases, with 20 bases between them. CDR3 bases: TGCAGTGCTAGAGATCCCGCCGGATCCGCGATTGATCAGCCCCAGCATTTT. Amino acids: CSARDPAGSAIDQPQHF.

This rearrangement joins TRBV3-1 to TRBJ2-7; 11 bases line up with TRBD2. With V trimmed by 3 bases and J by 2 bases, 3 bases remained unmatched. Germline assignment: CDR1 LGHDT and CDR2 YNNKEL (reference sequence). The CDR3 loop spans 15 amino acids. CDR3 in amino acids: CASSHLAGGTYEQYF. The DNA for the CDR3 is TGTGCCAGCAGCCATCTAGCGGGAGGCACCTACGAGCAGTACTTC.

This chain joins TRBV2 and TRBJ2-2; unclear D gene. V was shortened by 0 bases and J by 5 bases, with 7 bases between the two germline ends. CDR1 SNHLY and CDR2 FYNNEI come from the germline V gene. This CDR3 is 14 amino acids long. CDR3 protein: CASSEARFTGELFF. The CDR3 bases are TGTGCCAGCAGTGAAGCGCGGTTTACCGGGGAGCTGTTTTTT.

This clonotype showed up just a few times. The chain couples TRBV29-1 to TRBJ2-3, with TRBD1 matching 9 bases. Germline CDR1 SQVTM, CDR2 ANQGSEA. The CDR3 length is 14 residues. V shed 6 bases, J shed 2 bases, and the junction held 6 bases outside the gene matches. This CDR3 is CSVGTGLVTDTQYF. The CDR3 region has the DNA TGCAGCGTAGGGACAGGGCTAGTCACAGATACGCAGTATTTT.

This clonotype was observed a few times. The CDR3 coding sequence is TGTGCCAGTAGTATAGACCCGGGAGGACGCACCGGGGAGCTGTTTTTT. Its protein product is CASSIDPGGRTGELFF. The rearrangement uses TRBV19 and TRBJ2-2; 7 bases align to TRBD2. Germline CDR1 reads LNHDA; CDR2 reads SQIVND (reference sequence). The CDR3 covers 16 residues. Trimming at V came to 0 bases and at J to 4 bases, leaving 5 bases not matched to a gene.

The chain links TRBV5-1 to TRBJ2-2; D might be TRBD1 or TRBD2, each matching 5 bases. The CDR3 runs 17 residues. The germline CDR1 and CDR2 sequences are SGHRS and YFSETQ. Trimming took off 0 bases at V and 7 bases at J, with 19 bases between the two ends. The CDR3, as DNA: TGCGCCAGCAGCTTGGGCCTAGGGACGGCGGTAGGCGGGGAGCTGTTTTTT. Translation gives CASSLGLGTAVGGELFF.

The CDR3 protein is CSARARGATNEKLFF. CDR3 nucleotide sequence: TGCAGTGCTAGAGCCCGGGGTGCGACTAATGAAAAACTGTTTTTT. The chain employs TRBV20-1 and TRBJ1-4; no firm D call. V lost 1 base to trimming and J lost 2 bases, with 11 bases between them. This CDR3 comprises 15 residues. Germline CDR1 and CDR2: DFQATT and SNEGSKA (reference sequence).

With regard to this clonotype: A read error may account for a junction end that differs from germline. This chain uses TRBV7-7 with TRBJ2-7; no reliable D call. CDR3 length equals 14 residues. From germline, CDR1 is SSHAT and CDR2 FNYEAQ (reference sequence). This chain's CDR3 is CASSSSASSREQYF. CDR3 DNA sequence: TGTGCTAGCAGCTCATCCGCTTCGTCGAGGGAGCAGTACTTC.

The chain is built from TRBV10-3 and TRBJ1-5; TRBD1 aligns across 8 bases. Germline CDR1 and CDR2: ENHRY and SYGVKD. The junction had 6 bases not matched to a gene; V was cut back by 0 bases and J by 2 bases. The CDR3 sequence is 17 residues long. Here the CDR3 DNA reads TGTGCCATCAGTGAGTCCGCGCCGGGACAGGGCAATCAGCCCCAGCATTTT. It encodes CAISESAPGQGNQPQHF.

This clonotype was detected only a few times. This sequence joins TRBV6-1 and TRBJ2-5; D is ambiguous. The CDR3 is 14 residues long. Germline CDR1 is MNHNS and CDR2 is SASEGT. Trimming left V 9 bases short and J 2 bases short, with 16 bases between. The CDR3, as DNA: TGTGCCAGTATGAGTAGTCCCAATCAAGAGACCCAGTACTTC. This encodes CASMSSPNQETQYF.

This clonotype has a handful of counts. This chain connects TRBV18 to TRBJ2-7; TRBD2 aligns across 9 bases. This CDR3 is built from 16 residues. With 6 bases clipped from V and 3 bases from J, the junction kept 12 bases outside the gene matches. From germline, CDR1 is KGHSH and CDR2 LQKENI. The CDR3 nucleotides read TGTGCCAGCTCGGACCGGAGCGGGGGGTTCAGCTACGAGCAGTACTTC. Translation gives CASSDRSGGFSYEQYF.

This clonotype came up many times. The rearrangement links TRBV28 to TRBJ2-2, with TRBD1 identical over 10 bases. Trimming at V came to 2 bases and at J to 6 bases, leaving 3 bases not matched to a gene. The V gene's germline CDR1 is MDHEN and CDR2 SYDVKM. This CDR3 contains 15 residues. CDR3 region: CASSLDRGRSGELFF. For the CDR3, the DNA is TGTGCCAGCAGTTTAGACAGGGGGCGGTCCGGGGAGCTGTTTTTT.

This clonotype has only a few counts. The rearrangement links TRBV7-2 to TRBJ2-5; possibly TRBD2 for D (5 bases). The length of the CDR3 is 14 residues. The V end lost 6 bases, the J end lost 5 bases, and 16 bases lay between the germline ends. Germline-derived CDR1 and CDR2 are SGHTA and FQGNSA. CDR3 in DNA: TGTGCCAGCAGAAGAGAGCGGTCCAGGGAGACCCAGTACTTC. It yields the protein CASRRERSRETQYF.

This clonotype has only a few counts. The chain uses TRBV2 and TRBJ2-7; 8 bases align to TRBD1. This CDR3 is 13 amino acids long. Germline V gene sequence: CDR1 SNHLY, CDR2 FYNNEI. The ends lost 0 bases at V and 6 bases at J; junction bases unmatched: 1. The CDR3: CASSEARGPEQYF. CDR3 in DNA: TGTGCCAGCAGTGAAGCCAGGGGGCCCGAGCAGTACTTC.

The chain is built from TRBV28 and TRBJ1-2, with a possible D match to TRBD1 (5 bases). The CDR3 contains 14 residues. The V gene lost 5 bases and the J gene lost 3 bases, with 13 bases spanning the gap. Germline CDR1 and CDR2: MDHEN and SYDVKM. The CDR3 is CASSDTGTYYGYTF. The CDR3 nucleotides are TGTGCCAGCAGTGACACAGGAACGTACTATGGCTACACCTTC.

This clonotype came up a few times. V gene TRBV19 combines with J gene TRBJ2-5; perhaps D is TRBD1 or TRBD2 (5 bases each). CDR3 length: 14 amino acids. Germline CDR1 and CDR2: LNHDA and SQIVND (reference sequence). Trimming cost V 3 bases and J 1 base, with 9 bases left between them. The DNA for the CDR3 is TGTGCCAGTAGTATCTCAGGGAGCCAAGAGACCCAGTACTTC. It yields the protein CASSISGSQETQYF.

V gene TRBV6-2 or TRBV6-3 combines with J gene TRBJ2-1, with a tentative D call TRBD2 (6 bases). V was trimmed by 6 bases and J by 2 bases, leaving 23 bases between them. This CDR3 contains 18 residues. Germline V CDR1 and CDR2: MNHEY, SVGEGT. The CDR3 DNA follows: TGTGCCAGCAGAACCGCTGCAGGGTCCCCGGGGGCCTACAATGAGCAGTTCTTC. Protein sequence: CASRTAAGSPGAYNEQFF.